Given below is one T cell receptor beta chain in context. This clonotype was recorded at least ten times. The target of this receptor is not known. No quality values exist for individual bases; no much larger clone is one base distant. This entry comes from a study of early T cells in non-severe SARS-CoV-2 infection listed by TCRdb under 2021. Background on the whole study: Bulk RNA from unsorted whole blood was used for TCR sequencing, so alpha and beta chains could not be paired. Study-level results and caveats: VDJdb matching was skewed toward anti-spike CD8 responses, so virus-specific expansions were likely underestimated and private and CD4 specificities were missed.

This was a case-control study nested in a cohort of healthcare workers in London, UK, who had nasopharyngeal swab PCR tests and blood samples taken every week. Healthcare workers were recruited between 23 and 31 March 2020, during the week of the UK lockdown, and were followed weekly for up to roughly 15 weeks. V sheds 4 bases and J sheds 5 bases, leaving 16 bases between their ends. CDR3 length: 15 amino acids, cysteine to phenylalanine. The kept DNA is CDR3 alone, 45 bases in frame from the first base. The germline V gene specifies SGHRS as CDR1 and YFSETQ as CDR2. Libraries were prepared through 5' RACE. The run used a NextSeq 500. To correct for sequencing error and PCR bias, the TCR library protocol tagged individual cDNA molecules with unique molecular identifiers. Sequencing covered both TCR alpha and beta chains, and within each sample the abundances of alpha and beta sequences were tightly co-correlated. From the authors' description of their analysis: Decombinator V4 was used to annotate the V gene, J gene and CDR3 of the TCR sequences. TCRs were defined as expanded if a significant change between any two time points was detected under a Poisson model with p below 0.0001. TCR abundances were normalised to the total number of TCRs sequenced per sample and expressed as counts per million. MAIT TCRs were defined by TRAV1-2 paired with TRAJ12, TRAJ20 or TRAJ33, and iNKT TCRs by TRAV10 paired with TRAJ18. VDJdb, accessed 1 November 2021, was searched for CMV, EBV and SARS-CoV-2 annotated TCRs, with TCRs annotated for multiple antigens excluded. TCRdb itself trimmed the public reads at Q25 with fastp, ran MiXCR and retained productive beta chains. One record per CDR3 amino acid sequence lists the most common genes and DNA. The V and J calls shown here were made by TCRdb, not taken from the authors' results. The sample data list roughly 26,000 distinct CDR3 sequences, and about 5.1% of these were observed just once. The ten largest clones take up more than 3.5% of the sample.

This TCR was recovered from an adult who was a healthcare worker with PCR-confirmed SARS-CoV-2 infection or an uninfected control (not recorded which). The sample comprised whole blood. The rearranged chain carries TRBV5-1 and TRBJ1-5, with TRBD1 perhaps the D gene, on 5 matching bases. The base sequence is TGCGCCAGCAGCCCTGGGACCGTTTATGATCAGCCCCAGCATTTT. Its amino acids are CASSPGTVYDQPQHF.